A selection of T cell receptor beta chains follows, all from one sample in a study of T cell clonotyping in hematopoietic cell transplantation. TCRdb's copy holds only in-frame clones and misses some; the assay was immunoSEQ multiplex PCR. The sample yields approximately 70,000 clones, approximately 94% seen once. Material for sequencing was peripheral blood mononuclear cells. The source is a man in his fifties or sixties in good health. Some clones in this sample may be carry-over from other donors' samples. CDR3s include the opening cysteine and the closing phenylalanine or tryptophan. A D gene is named only where the DNA matches it firmly. Clone sizes are given selectively: once, few, many, or a class where the clone is expanded.

D gene,V gene,J gene,clone size,CDR3 protein,CDR3 DNA
-,TRBV19,TRBJ1-6,-,CASSMGLTGLRPTLHF,TGTGCCAGTAGTATGGGGCTTACAGGACTCCGTCCCACCCTCCACTTT
-,TRBV7-9,TRBJ1-4,-,CASSPGNLGTNEKLFF,TGTGCCAGCAGCCCTGGTAACCTAGGAACTAATGAAAAACTGTTTTTT
-,TRBV28,TRBJ2-3,-,CASSVEGVDTQYF,TGTGCCAGCAGTGTCGAGGGTGTGGATACGCAGTATTTT
-,TRBV28,TRBJ1-2,once,CASSSFSDSVWGYTF,TGTGCCAGCAGTTCGTTCAGTGATTCCGTTTGGGGCTACACCTTC
-,TRBV6-1,TRBJ1-5,-,CASSEGGAQPQHF,TGTGCCAGCAGTGAAGGGGGGGCGCAGCCCCAGCATTTT
-,TRBV2,TRBJ1-5,-,CASSLGTPHQPQHF,TGTGCCAGCAGCCTTGGGACACCTCATCAGCCCCAGCATTTT
TRBD2,TRBV7-9,TRBJ2-2,-,CASSLEAGGSTGELFF,TGTGCCAGCAGCTTAGAAGCGGGAGGATCCACCGGGGAGCTGTTTTTT
TRBD2,TRBV4-1,TRBJ2-5,-,CASSLPGLAGVGAETQYF,TGCGCCAGCAGCCTACCGGGACTAGCGGGAGTCGGGGCAGAGACCCAGTACTTC
-,TRBV28,TRBJ1-1,-,CASSLGRITLNTEAFF,TGTGCCAGCAGTTTAGGACGGATAACCTTGAACACTGAAGCTTTCTTT
-,TRBV6-5,TRBJ1-5,once,CASSYDSRGNQPQHF,TGTGCCAGCAGTTACGACAGTAGGGGCAATCAGCCCCAGCATTTT